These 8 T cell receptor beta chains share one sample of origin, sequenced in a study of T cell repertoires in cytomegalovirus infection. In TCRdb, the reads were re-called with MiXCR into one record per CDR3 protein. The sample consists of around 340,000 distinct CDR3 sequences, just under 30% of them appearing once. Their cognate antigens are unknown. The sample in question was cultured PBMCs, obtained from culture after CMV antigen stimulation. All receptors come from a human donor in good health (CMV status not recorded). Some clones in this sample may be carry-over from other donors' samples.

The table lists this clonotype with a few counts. CDR3 in DNA: TGTGCCAGCAGCCCTGACAGCTACTATGGCTACACCTTC. Translation gives CASSPDSYYGYTF. This chain connects TRBV11-2 to TRBJ1-2, with a tentative D call TRBD1 (5 bases). V lost 5 bases and J 3 bases, leaving 10 bases between the germline ends. Germline V lookup: CDR1 SGHAT, CDR2 FQNNGV. This CDR3 has 13 amino acids.

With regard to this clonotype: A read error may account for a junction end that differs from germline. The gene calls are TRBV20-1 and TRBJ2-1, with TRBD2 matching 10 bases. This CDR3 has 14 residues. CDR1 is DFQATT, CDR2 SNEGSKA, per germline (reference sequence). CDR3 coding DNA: TGCAGTACTAGCGGGATGAGCTCCTACAATGAGCAGTTCTTC. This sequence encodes CSTSGMSSYNEQFF.

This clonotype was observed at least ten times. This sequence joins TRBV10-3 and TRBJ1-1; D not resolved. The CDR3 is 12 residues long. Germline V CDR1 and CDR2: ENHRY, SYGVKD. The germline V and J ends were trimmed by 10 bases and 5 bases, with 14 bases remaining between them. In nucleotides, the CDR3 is TGTGCCAACTCATCCACGGGTACTGAAGCTTTCTTT. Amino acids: CANSSTGTEAFF.

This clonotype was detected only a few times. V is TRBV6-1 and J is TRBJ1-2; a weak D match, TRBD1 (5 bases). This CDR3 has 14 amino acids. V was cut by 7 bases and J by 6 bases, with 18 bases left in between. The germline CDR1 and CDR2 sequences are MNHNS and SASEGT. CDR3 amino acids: CASIPKRGKDGYTF. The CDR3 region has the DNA TGTGCCAGCATTCCAAAGAGGGGAAAGGATGGCTACACCTTC.

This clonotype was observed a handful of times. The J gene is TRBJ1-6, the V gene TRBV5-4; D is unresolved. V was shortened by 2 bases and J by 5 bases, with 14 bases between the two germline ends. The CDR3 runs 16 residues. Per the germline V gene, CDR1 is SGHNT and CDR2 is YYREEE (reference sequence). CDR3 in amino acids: CASSLGRRTDNSPLHF. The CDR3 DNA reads TGTGCCAGCAGCTTAGGCCGAAGGACCGATAATTCACCCCTCCACTTT.

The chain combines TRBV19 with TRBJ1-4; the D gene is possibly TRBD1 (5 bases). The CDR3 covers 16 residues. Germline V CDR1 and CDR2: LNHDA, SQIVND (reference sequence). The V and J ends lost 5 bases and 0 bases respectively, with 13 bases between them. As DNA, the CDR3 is TGTGCCAGTAGTCGGGGCTCCTCGGCAACTAATGAAAAACTGTTTTTT. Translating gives CASSRGSSATNEKLFF.

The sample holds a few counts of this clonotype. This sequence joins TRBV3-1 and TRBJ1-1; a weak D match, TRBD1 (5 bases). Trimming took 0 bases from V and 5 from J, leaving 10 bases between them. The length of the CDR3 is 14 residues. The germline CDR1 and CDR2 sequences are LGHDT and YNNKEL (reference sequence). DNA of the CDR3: TGTGCCAGCAGCCAAGAGGGGGGTGGAACTGAAGCTTTCTTT. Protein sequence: CASSQEGGGTEAFF. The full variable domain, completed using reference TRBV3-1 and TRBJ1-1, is DTAVSQTPKYLVTQMGNDKSIKCEQNLGHDTMYWYKQDSKKFLKIMFSYNNKELIINETVPNRFSPKSPDKAHLNLHINSLELGDSAVYFCASSQEGGGTEAFFGQGTRLTVV.

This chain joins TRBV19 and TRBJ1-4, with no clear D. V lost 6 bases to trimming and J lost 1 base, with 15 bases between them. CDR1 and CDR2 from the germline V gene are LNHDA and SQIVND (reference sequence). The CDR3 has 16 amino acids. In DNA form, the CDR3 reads TGTGCCAGTAGGGGCAGAGGAGTTCGAACTAATGAAAAACTGTTTTTT. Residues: CASRGRGVRTNEKLFF. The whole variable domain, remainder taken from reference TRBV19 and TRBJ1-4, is DGGITQSPKYLFRKEGQNVTLSCEQNLNHDAMYWYRQDPGQGLRLIYYSQIVNDFQKGDIAEGYSVSREKKESFPLTVTSAQKNPTAFYLCASRGRGVRTNEKLFFGSGTQLSVL.